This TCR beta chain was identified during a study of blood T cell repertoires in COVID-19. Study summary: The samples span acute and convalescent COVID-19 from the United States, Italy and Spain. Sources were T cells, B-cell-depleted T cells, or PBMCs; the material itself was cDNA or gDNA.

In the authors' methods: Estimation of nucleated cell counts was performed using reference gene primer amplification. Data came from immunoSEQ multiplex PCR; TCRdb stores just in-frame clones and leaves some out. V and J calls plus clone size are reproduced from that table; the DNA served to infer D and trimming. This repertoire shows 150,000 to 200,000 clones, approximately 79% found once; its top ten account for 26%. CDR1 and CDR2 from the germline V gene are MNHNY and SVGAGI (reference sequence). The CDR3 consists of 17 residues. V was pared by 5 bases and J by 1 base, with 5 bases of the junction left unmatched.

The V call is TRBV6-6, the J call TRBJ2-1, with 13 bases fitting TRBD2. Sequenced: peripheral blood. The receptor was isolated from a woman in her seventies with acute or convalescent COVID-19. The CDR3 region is CASSPLAGGSSYNEQFF. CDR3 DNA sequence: TGTGCCAGCAGTCCACTAGCGGGAGGGTCGTCCTACAATGAGCAGTTCTTC.